What follows are 29 T cell receptor beta chains derived from one specimen sequenced in a study of brain T cells in children with intractable seizures. Sequencing was performed with immunoSEQ multiplex PCR; in TCRdb, only in-frame clones are kept and a portion is missing. Of about 340,000 clones listed, roughly 92% are singletons. The sample's time point: blood from clinic visit 5 months post-surgery; TSC patient then seizure free. The sample consisted of peripheral blood, taken less than 6 months after surgery. The receptors shown here come from a boy in the first two years of life with tuberous sclerosis and intractable seizures.

The rearrangement joins TRBV15 to TRBJ1-1; D may be TRBD1 (5 bases). Per germline, CDR1 LNHNV and CDR2 YYDKDF (reference sequence). The ends were cut back, 8 bases at V and 0 bases at J, with 10 bases in the middle. The CDR3 is made up of 13 amino acids. CDR3 sequence (DNA): TGTGCCACCGCCGGGGCCATGAACACTGAAGCTTTCTTT. This codes for CATAGAMNTEAFF.

The V and J genes are TRBV7-9 and TRBJ2-7; 9 bases are a match to TRBD1. Trimming removed 8 bases from V and 4 bases from J; junction bases left unmatched: 6. The CDR3 length is 13 residues. Germline V gene sequence: CDR1 SEHNR, CDR2 FQNEAQ (reference sequence). CDR3 bases: TGTGCCAGCTGCCGGGACAGGGATTACGAGCAGTACTTC. Translating gives CASCRDRDYEQYF.

In this sample, this clone turned up once. V and J are TRBV30 and TRBJ2-3; TRBD2 matches at 9 bases. The CDR3 is 14 residues long. After removal of 3 bases from V and 2 bases from J, the junction contained 3 bases not matched to a gene. Germline CDR1 and CDR2: GTSNPN and SVGIG (reference sequence). DNA for the CDR3: TGTGCCTGGAGAGCTAGCGGGAACACAGATACGCAGTATTTT. Translating gives CAWRASGNTDTQYF.

The chain recombines TRBV27 with TRBJ1-1; TRBD1 matches 10 bases. Germline CDR1 reads MNHEY; CDR2 reads SMNVEV (reference sequence). The V gene end was trimmed by 4 bases and the J gene end by 4 bases; junction bases not matched to a gene: 3. The CDR3 totals 14 residues. CDR3 sequence: CASSYGTGATEAFF. The CDR3 DNA follows: TGTGCCAGCAGTTATGGGACAGGGGCCACTGAAGCTTTCTTT.

The chain has TRBV9 and TRBJ1-5; D is unclear. V was pared by 0 bases and J by 2 bases, with 9 bases between. Germline lookup yields CDR1 SGDLS and CDR2 YYNGEE. There are 15 residues in the CDR3. The CDR3 reads CASSVGEGGNQPQHF. The CDR3 nucleotides read TGTGCCAGCAGCGTAGGAGAGGGTGGCAATCAGCCCCAGCATTTT.

The chain couples TRBV28 to TRBJ1-2; D unresolved. CDR1 and CDR2 (germline): MDHEN, SYDVKM. V lost 6 bases, J lost 5 bases, and 13 bases lay in between. The CDR3 is 13 amino acids. The CDR3 sequence is CASRMGSSYGYTF. The CDR3 nucleotides are TGTGCCAGCAGAATGGGAAGTAGTTATGGCTACACCTTC.

This sequence joins TRBV6-1 and TRBJ1-2, with a tentative D call TRBD1 (6 bases). Germline V gene data show CDR1 as MNHNS and CDR2 as SASEGT. Deletions cut 2 bases from V and 4 bases from J, with 17 bases between. This CDR3 has 16 amino acids. DNA for the CDR3: TGTGCCAGCAGTGAATTTAGGCCAGGGGTCGTCTATGGCTACACCTTC. Protein sequence: CASSEFRPGVVYGYTF.

A few counts support this clone. The V and J genes are TRBV7-9 and TRBJ1-3; D gene unclear. The CDR3 spans 14 residues. Trimming removed 1 base from V and 0 bases from J, with 4 bases in between. Per the germline V gene, CDR1 is SEHNR and CDR2 is FQNEAQ (reference sequence). The CDR3 DNA reads TGTGCCAGCAGCTTAGGATCCTCTGGAAACACCATATATTTT. Protein sequence: CASSLGSSGNTIYF.

V usage is TRBV7-9 and J usage is TRBJ2-5, with D tentatively TRBD2 (5 bases). The length of the CDR3 is 13 residues. V dropped 4 bases and J dropped 3 bases, with 9 bases sitting between them. Germline V gives CDR1 SEHNR, CDR2 FQNEAQ (reference sequence). The CDR3 is CASSYPAEETQYF. CDR3 DNA: TGTGCCAGCAGCTACCCAGCGGAAGAGACCCAGTACTTC. Together with reference TRBV7-9 and TRBJ2-5, the CDR3 gives the full variable domain: DTGVSQNPRHKITKRGQNVTFRCDPISEHNRLYWYRQTLGQGPEFLTYFQNEAQLEKSRLLSDRFSAERPKGSFSTLEIQRTEQGDSAMYLCASSYPAEETQYFGPGTRLLVL.

V and J are TRBV5-1 and TRBJ2-7; the D is unclear. Trimming removed 0 bases from V and 3 bases from J, with 19 bases in between. Germline V CDR1 and CDR2: SGHRS, YFSETQ. CDR3 length: 17 residues. The CDR3 loop is CASSLGVSFGRNYEQYF. CDR3 DNA sequence: TGCGCCAGCAGCTTGGGAGTCAGTTTCGGCAGGAACTACGAGCAGTACTTC.

The chain couples TRBV3-1 (or the pseudogene TRBV3-2) to TRBJ1-4; D is ambiguous. This CDR3 comprises 15 residues. Trimming stripped 0 bases from V and 1 base from J, with 6 bases between. Germline lookup yields CDR1 LGHDT and CDR2 YNNKEL (reference sequence). CDR3 loop: CASSQDLGTNEKLFF. CDR3 in DNA: TGTGCCAGCAGCCAAGATTTAGGAACTAATGAAAAACTGTTTTTT.

The chain has TRBV24-1 and TRBJ2-5; 15 nucleotides line up with TRBD2. Unmatched junction bases numbered 6, after V lost 3 bases and J lost 5 bases. The germline gives CDR1 KGHDR, CDR2 SFDVKD. This CDR3 has 17 residues. In DNA, the CDR3 is TGTGCCACCAGTGATGCCACGGGACTAGCGGGAGGCGAGACCCAGTACTTC. It translates to CATSDATGLAGGETQYF.

The V and J genes are TRBV13 and TRBJ2-5, with D uncertain. V lost 6 bases to trimming and J lost 2 bases, with 19 bases between them. CDR3 length: 16 amino acids. Germline loops: CDR1 PRHDT, CDR2 FYEKMQ (reference sequence). Written as DNA, the CDR3 is TGTGCCAGCAGGCTTAAACGGACCGCGGCTCAAGAGACCCAGTACTTC. It is translated as CASRLKRTAAQETQYF.

As DNA, the CDR3 is TGTGCCAGCAGCCCTGAGGCGGGGGCAGATACGCAGTATTTT. Protein product: CASSPEAGADTQYF. The chain combines TRBV5-6 with TRBJ2-3; 7 bases agree with TRBD2. The CDR3 contains 14 residues. V shed 4 bases, J shed 4 bases, and the junction held 6 bases outside the gene matches. The germline V gene encodes CDR1 SGHDT and CDR2 YYEEEE.

The chain employs TRBV4-1 and TRBJ2-5, with D perhaps TRBD2 (5 bases). Trimming took 1 base from V and 4 from J, leaving 7 bases between them. The CDR3 contains 13 residues. Germline CDR1 reads MGHRA; CDR2 reads YSYEKL. CDR3 in DNA: TGCGCCAGCAGCCAAGTAGCGTCAGAGACCCAGTACTTC. Translated, it gives CASSQVASETQYF.

This clone was observed a single time. The rearrangement uses TRBV27 and TRBJ2-7, with 11 bases aligning to TRBD2. Germline-derived CDR1 and CDR2 are MNHEY and SMNVEV (reference sequence). There are 16 residues in the CDR3. V lost 0 bases, J lost 3 bases, and 4 bases stayed unmatched. This CDR3 is CASSLSGTSGFYEQYF. In nucleotides, the CDR3 is TGTGCCAGCAGTTTATCCGGGACTAGCGGTTTCTACGAGCAGTACTTC.

The V and J genes are TRBV6-1 and TRBJ2-6; D uncertain. The germline V and J ends were trimmed by 2 bases and 2 bases, with 4 bases remaining between them. This CDR3 is 14 amino acids long. The V gene's germline CDR1 is MNHNS and CDR2 SASEGT. CDR3 protein: CASSELAGANVLTF. The CDR3 DNA is TGTGCCAGCAGTGAACTAGCTGGGGCCAACGTCCTGACTTTC.

The chain combines TRBV24-1 with TRBJ2-7; 7 nucleotides match TRBD1. Germline V CDR1 and CDR2: KGHDR, SFDVKD. Trimming took 0 bases from V and 0 from J; bases not matched to a gene: 4. The CDR3 consists of 16 residues. CDR3 DNA: TGTGCCACCAGTGATTTGCAACCAGGGGGCTCCTACGAGCAGTACTTC. It specifies CATSDLQPGGSYEQYF.

This sequence joins TRBV7-9 and TRBJ1-1; the D gene is possibly TRBD1 (5 bases). The CDR3 length is 12 residues. Trimming took off 6 bases at V and 8 bases at J, with 13 bases between the two ends. The germline CDR1 and CDR2 sequences are SEHNR and FQNEAQ (reference sequence). The CDR3 region is CASRKGPEEAFF. In DNA form, the CDR3 reads TGTGCCAGCAGGAAGGGGCCGGAGGAAGCTTTCTTT.

J is TRBJ2-1 and V is TRBV3-1 (or the pseudogene TRBV3-2); D unresolved. V shed 3 bases and J shed 0 bases, with 12 bases lying between them. The CDR3 extends over 16 amino acids. The V gene's germline CDR1 is LGHDT and CDR2 YNNKEL (reference sequence). The CDR3 DNA reads TGTGCCAGCAGCCAGTTAAGATACCTCTCCTACAATGAGCAGTTCTTC. Translation gives CASSQLRYLSYNEQFF.

The chain joins TRBV6-1 to TRBJ1-2; D perhaps matches TRBD1 (5 bases). Trimming shortened V by 1 base and J by 4 bases, and 7 bases separated the two germline ends. The CDR3 loop spans 13 amino acids. Germline V gives CDR1 MNHNS, CDR2 SASEGT. CDR3 sequence: CASSEGGIYGYTF. In nucleotides, the CDR3 is TGTGCCAGCAGTGAAGGGGGGATCTATGGCTACACCTTC.

This chain links TRBV5-1 with TRBJ1-3; D call uncertain. The germline V gene encodes CDR1 SGHRS and CDR2 YFSETQ. This CDR3 is built from 16 residues. The V gene lost 4 bases and the J gene lost 4 bases, with 18 bases spanning the gap. CDR3 region: CASSLDGPSRGNTIYF. The CDR3 coding sequence is TGCGCCAGCAGCCTGGACGGCCCTTCTCGCGGAAACACCATATATTTT. Full variable domain (missing parts from reference TRBV5-1 and TRBJ1-3): KAGVTQTPRYLIKTRGQQVTLSCSPISGHRSVSWYQQTPGQGLQFLFEYFSETQRNKGNFPGRFSGRQFSNSRSEMNVSTLELGDSALYLCASSLDGPSRGNTIYFGEGSWLTVV.

The chain recombines TRBV5-1 with TRBJ2-1; 8 bases line up with TRBD2. The CDR3 covers 19 residues. V gave up 1 base and J gave up 1 base; unmatched junction bases: 13. Germline-derived CDR1 and CDR2 are SGHRS and YFSETQ. CDR3 nucleotides: TGCGCCAGCAGCTTGATGAAGCGGGAGTCCTCTTTTTCCTACAATGAGCAGTTCTTC. Translated, it gives CASSLMKRESSFSYNEQFF.

This clone was counted once. DNA of the CDR3: TGTGCCAGCAGTGAAGGGACCGCCTACGAGCAGTACTTC. As protein: CASSEGTAYEQYF. This chain uses TRBV6-1 with TRBJ2-7; D call uncertain. The CDR3 is 13 residues long. Per the germline V gene, CDR1 is MNHNS and CDR2 is SASEGT. Trimming pared 1 base from V and 2 bases from J, leaving 6 bases between.

The chain is built from TRBV6-5 and TRBJ2-2; D perhaps matches TRBD1 (5 bases). Germline V gene data show CDR1 as MNHEY and CDR2 as SVGAGI. V lost 0 bases to trimming and J lost 2 bases, with 7 bases between them. This CDR3 region has 15 residues. The CDR3 reads CASSYSTDNTGELFF. For the CDR3, the DNA is TGTGCCAGCAGTTACTCGACAGATAACACCGGGGAGCTGTTTTTT.

This chain links TRBV29-1 with TRBJ2-1, with D possibly TRBD2 on 6 matching bases. Germline V gives CDR1 SQVTM, CDR2 ANQGSEA. V shed 0 bases and J shed 0 bases, with 18 bases lying between them. This CDR3 comprises 18 residues. CDR3 nucleotide sequence: TGCAGCGTTGAAGAGGGAGTGTTTGCGGGGCTCTCCTACAATGAGCAGTTCTTC. Protein: CSVEEGVFAGLSYNEQFF.

The V gene is TRBV11-2, the J gene TRBJ2-1; no firm D call. Germline V gene sequence: CDR1 SGHAT, CDR2 FQNNGV. V gave up 4 bases and J gave up 0 bases, with 13 bases separating them. This CDR3 is 16 amino acids long. The DNA of the CDR3 is TGTGCCAGCAGCTCCTTCGACGTGAGCTCCTACAATGAGCAGTTCTTC. Protein sequence: CASSSFDVSSYNEQFF.

The rearrangement uses TRBV25-1 and TRBJ2-2; D could derive from TRBD1 or TRBD2 (5 bases each). Germline V gene sequence: CDR1 MGHDK, CDR2 SYGVNS. With 5 bases removed from V and 6 bases from J, the gap between germline ends came to 16 bases. The CDR3 covers 15 residues. The CDR3 is CASSPRVGRAGELFF. The CDR3 DNA reads TGTGCCAGCAGTCCCCGGGTGGGGCGGGCCGGGGAGCTGTTTTTT.

The chain carries TRBV11-2 and TRBJ2-7; TRBD1 matches at 11 bases. This CDR3 region has 15 residues. V trimming: 3 bases; J trimming: 5 bases; junction bases outside the gene matches: 6. Germline values: CDR1 SGHAT, CDR2 FQNNGV. In nucleotides, the CDR3 is TGTGCCAGCAGCTTCCCCGGGACAGGGGGAAACGAGCAGTACTTC. As protein: CASSFPGTGGNEQYF.